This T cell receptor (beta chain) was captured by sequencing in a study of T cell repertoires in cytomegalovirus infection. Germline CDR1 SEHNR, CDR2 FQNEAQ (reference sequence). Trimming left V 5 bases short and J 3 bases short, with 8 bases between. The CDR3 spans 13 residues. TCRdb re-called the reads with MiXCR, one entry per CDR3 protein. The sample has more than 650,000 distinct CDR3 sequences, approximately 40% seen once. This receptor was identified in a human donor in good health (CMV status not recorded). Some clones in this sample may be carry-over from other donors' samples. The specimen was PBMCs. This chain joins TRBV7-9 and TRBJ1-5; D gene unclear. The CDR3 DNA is TGTGCCAGCAGCGCCAGTCCCAATCAGCCCCAGCATTTT. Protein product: CASSASPNQPQHF.